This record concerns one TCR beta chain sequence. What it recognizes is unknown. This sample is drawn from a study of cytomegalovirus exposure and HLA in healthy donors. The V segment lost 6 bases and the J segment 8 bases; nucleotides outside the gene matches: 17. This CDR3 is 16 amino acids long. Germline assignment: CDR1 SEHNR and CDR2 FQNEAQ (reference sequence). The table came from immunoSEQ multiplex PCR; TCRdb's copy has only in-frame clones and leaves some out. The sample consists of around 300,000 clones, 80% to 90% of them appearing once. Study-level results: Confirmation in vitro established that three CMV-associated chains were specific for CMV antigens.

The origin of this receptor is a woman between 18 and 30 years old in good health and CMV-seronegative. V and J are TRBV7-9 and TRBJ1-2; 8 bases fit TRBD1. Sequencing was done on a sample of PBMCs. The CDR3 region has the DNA TGTGCCAGCAGGGGTTATCGACAGGGGAAGGGTAGAGGCTACACCTTC. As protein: CASRGYRQGKGRGYTF.